The rows below give T cell receptor beta chains drawn from one sample of a study of tissue T cells after allogeneic stem cell transplantation. Repertoires were generated with immunoSEQ multiplex PCR, while TCRdb's copy carries only in-frame clones and drops some. The top ten clones hold 20% to 25% of a sample with about 3,300 clones, around three quarters of them seen once. The input for sequencing was small intestine tissue, taken at autopsy. These receptors all stem from a male patient of 60 years or more with steroid-refractory graft-versus-host disease after an allogeneic stem cell transplant. Some T cells may be graft donor cells. Each CDR3 is given with its conserved first and last residue. Each record gives: clone size, J gene, D gene, V gene, CDR3 DNA, CDR3 protein. D genes are given only for firm matches. Size is omitted from some rows. Given values are once, few, many or a class for expanded clones.

size: NA; J: TRBJ2-7; D: NA; V: TRBV9; DNA: TGTGCCAGCAGCCCAGGCTCCTACGAGCAGTACTTC; CDR3: CASSPGSYEQYF
size: large; J: TRBJ1-6; D: NA; V: TRBV3-1/TRBV3-2; DNA: TGTGCCAGCAGCCCTAGTTTAACCGGGACGGGAACTTCACCCCTCCACTTT; CDR3: CASSPSLTGTGTSPLHF
size: NA; J: TRBJ2-5; D: NA; V: TRBV12-3/TRBV12-4; DNA: TGTGCCAGCAGTTTAGAGGGGACCCAGTACTTC; CDR3: CASSLEGTQYF
size: NA; J: TRBJ1-4; D: NA; V: TRBV6-5; DNA: TGTGCCAGCAGGATATACCTTGGTGAAAAACTGTTTTTT; CDR3: CASRIYLGEKLFF
size: NA; J: TRBJ2-7; D: NA; V: TRBV2; DNA: TGTGCCAGCAATGTCCGAGCTTACGAGCAGTACTTC; CDR3: CASNVRAYEQYF
size: NA; J: TRBJ1-1; D: NA; V: TRBV20-1; DNA: TGCAGCCCTTCATGGAACACTGAAGCTTTCTTT; CDR3: CSPSWNTEAFF
size: NA; J: TRBJ2-1; D: NA; V: TRBV4-2; DNA: TGTGCCAGCAGGGATTCACTGAGCCAAACCTACAATGAGCAGTTCTTC; CDR3: CASRDSLSQTYNEQFF
size: few; J: TRBJ2-3; D: NA; V: TRBV6-5; DNA: TGTGCCAGCAGACCTGGGTTAGGCACAGATACGCAGTATTTT; CDR3: CASRPGLGTDTQYF
size: NA; J: TRBJ2-1; D: NA; V: TRBV2; DNA: TGTGCCAGCGGCGGAGTTTACAATGAGCAGTTCTTC; CDR3: CASGGVYNEQFF
size: once; J: TRBJ2-7; D: TRBD2; V: TRBV5-4; DNA: TGTGCCAGCAGCCCCAGGGAGCGGGGGGGCGGGGAGCAGTACTTC; CDR3: CASSPRERGGGEQYF
size: NA; J: TRBJ1-1; D: NA; V: TRBV19; DNA: TGTGCCAGTAGTATCGCGTTGGAGACTGAAGCTTTCTTT; CDR3: CASSIALETEAFF
size: NA; J: TRBJ2-1; D: TRBD1; V: TRBV10-3; DNA: TGTGCCACGTGGGGGATAGCCGGGACAGGGTACAATGAGCAGTTCTTC; CDR3: CATWGIAGTGYNEQFF
size: few; J: TRBJ1-6; D: TRBD1; V: TRBV7-6; DNA: TGTGCCAGCAGCTGGGGACAGGGATTAAATTCACCCCTCCACTTT; CDR3: CASSWGQGLNSPLHF
size: NA; J: TRBJ1-2; D: TRBD1; V: TRBV5-1; DNA: TGCGCCAGCAGCAGGGACAGGGCTAACTATGGCTACACCTTC; CDR3: CASSRDRANYGYTF
size: few; J: TRBJ1-3; D: NA; V: TRBV6-5; DNA: TGTGCCAGCAGTTACTCGGGCAGGGAGGCTGGAAACACCATATATTTT; CDR3: CASSYSGREAGNTIYF
size: NA; J: TRBJ2-1; D: NA; V: TRBV3-1/TRBV3-2; DNA: TGTGCCAGCAGCCAACACAAAGGGGGTAGATCTAACAATGAGCAGTTCTTC; CDR3: CASSQHKGGRSNNEQFF
size: NA; J: TRBJ2-7; D: NA; V: TRBV18; DNA: TGTGCCAGCTCACCACGAGCCACTCTTGCCGAGCAGTACTTC; CDR3: CASSPRATLAEQYF
size: NA; J: TRBJ2-3; D: NA; V: TRBV5-1; DNA: TGCGCCAGCAGCCCCAGCTTGACTGGGGGCGTAGATACGCAGTATTTT; CDR3: CASSPSLTGGVDTQYF
size: NA; J: TRBJ2-7; D: NA; V: TRBV7-2; DNA: TGTGCCAGCAGCTCTTACTACGAGCAGTACTTC; CDR3: CASSSYYEQYF
size: NA; J: TRBJ2-3; D: NA; V: TRBV29-1; DNA: TGCAGCGTCGGGATGAACACAGATACGCAGTATTTT; CDR3: CSVGMNTDTQYF
size: NA; J: TRBJ2-3; D: NA; V: TRBV12-3/TRBV12-4; DNA: TGTGCCAGCAGTTTAGAGGGGGCGCAGTATTTT; CDR3: CASSLEGAQYF
size: NA; J: TRBJ1-5; D: NA; V: TRBV19; DNA: TGTGCCAGTAGTACGGGGGGCTCTAGGCAGCCCCAGCATTTT; CDR3: CASSTGGSRQPQHF
size: few; J: TRBJ1-5; D: TRBD1; V: TRBV19; DNA: TGTGCCAGTAGTACTTGGACAGGGGATCAGCCCCAGCATTTT; CDR3: CASSTWTGDQPQHF
size: NA; J: TRBJ1-3; D: NA; V: TRBV27; DNA: TGTGCCAGCAGTCCCGAGGGGTCTGGAAACACCATATATTTT; CDR3: CASSPEGSGNTIYF
size: NA; J: TRBJ1-1; D: NA; V: TRBV29-1; DNA: TGCAGCGGAGCCACCGCTGAAGCTTTCTTT; CDR3: CSGATAEAFF
size: NA; J: TRBJ2-3; D: NA; V: TRBV27; DNA: TGTGCCAGCAGTTGGCCGACTAGCACAGATACGCAGTATTTT; CDR3: CASSWPTSTDTQYF
size: NA; J: TRBJ1-2; D: NA; V: TRBV3-1/TRBV3-2; DNA: TGTGCCAGCGGACGGAACTATGGCTACACCTTC; CDR3: CASGRNYGYTF
size: NA; J: TRBJ1-2; D: NA; V: TRBV7-9; DNA: TGTGCCAGCAGCCCTACTGACCCCTATGGCTACACCTTC; CDR3: CASSPTDPYGYTF
size: NA; J: TRBJ2-5; D: NA; V: TRBV6-5; DNA: TGTGCCAGCAGTTACGGGGGCCAAGAGACCCAGTACTTC; CDR3: CASSYGGQETQYF
size: NA; J: TRBJ1-2; D: NA; V: TRBV19; DNA: TGTGCCAGTAGTAAAACAGGGAACTATGGCTACACCTTC; CDR3: CASSKTGNYGYTF
size: NA; J: TRBJ1-2; D: TRBD1; V: TRBV4-3; DNA: TGCGCCAGCAGTATTGTCCAGGGGGCCAACTATGGCTACACCTTC; CDR3: CASSIVQGANYGYTF
size: NA; J: TRBJ2-7; D: NA; V: TRBV6-6; DNA: TGTGCCAGCAGTTACGATACCGACGAGCAGTACTTC; CDR3: CASSYDTDEQYF
size: NA; J: TRBJ2-7; D: NA; V: TRBV28; DNA: TGTGCCAGCAGTTCAGGGTATTTCTACGAGCAGTACTTC; CDR3: CASSSGYFYEQYF
size: NA; J: TRBJ2-1; D: TRBD2; V: TRBV27; DNA: TGTGCCAGCAGTTCCCGGAGTAGCGGGGGCTCCTACAATGAGCAGTTCTTC; CDR3: CASSSRSSGGSYNEQFF
size: NA; J: TRBJ1-6; D: TRBD1; V: TRBV5-1; DNA: TGCGCCAGCAGCCGACAGGGCTTGGATGATAATTCACCCCTCCACTTT; CDR3: CASSRQGLDDNSPLHF
size: NA; J: TRBJ2-1; D: TRBD1; V: TRBV5-1; DNA: TGCGCCAGCAGCTTTCAGACAGGGGACCTCAATGAGCAGTTCTTC; CDR3: CASSFQTGDLNEQFF
size: NA; J: TRBJ2-3; D: NA; V: TRBV7-9; DNA: TGTGCCAGCAGCTCTGTGAGCACAGATACGCAGTATTTT; CDR3: CASSSVSTDTQYF
size: NA; J: TRBJ2-5; D: NA; V: TRBV3-1/TRBV3-2; DNA: TGTGCCAGCAGCCAAGGGACAACCTCTGAAGAGACCCAGTACTTC; CDR3: CASSQGTTSEETQYF
size: few; J: TRBJ1-5; D: NA; V: TRBV21-1; DNA: TGTGCCAGCAGCCCAGGGGTCCCTCAACCCCCCTGCAATCAGCCCCAGCATTTT; CDR3: CASSPGVPQPPCNQPQHF
size: NA; J: TRBJ1-2; D: NA; V: TRBV7-2; DNA: TGTGCCAGCAGCCCGTTGGGGGGGCCCTATGGCTACACCTTC; CDR3: CASSPLGGPYGYTF
size: NA; J: TRBJ2-7; D: TRBD1; V: TRBV7-2; DNA: TGTGCCAGCAGCCTGAGACAGGGGGCGCGGGAGCAGTACTTC; CDR3: CASSLRQGAREQYF
size: NA; J: TRBJ1-6; D: NA; V: TRBV19; DNA: TGTGCCAGTCGGCCGGCCTCCTATAATTCACCCCTCCACTTT; CDR3: CASRPASYNSPLHF
size: NA; J: TRBJ2-7; D: NA; V: TRBV7-2; DNA: TGTGCCAGCAGCTGGACAGCGGGCCTCGATTTCTACGAGCAGTACTTC; CDR3: CASSWTAGLDFYEQYF
size: NA; J: TRBJ2-5; D: NA; V: TRBV15; DNA: TGTGCCACCAGAGGGTCGAGGACCCAGTACTTC; CDR3: CATRGSRTQYF